Shown below are 17 T cell receptor beta chains from a single sample sequenced in a study of breast tumors, draining lymph nodes, adjacent tissues. Breast cancer patients provided tissue from their axillary draining lymph nodes. TCRdb reprocessed the multiplex PCR reads via MiXCR and lists one record per CDR3 protein. There are 75,000 to 100,000 distinct CDR3 sequences in the sample; 15% to 20% occur only once, and 2% to 3% lies in the top ten. Material for sequencing was axillary lymph node tissue. Source of these receptors: a female donor with breast cancer. Some clones in this sample may be carry-over from other donors' samples.

At least ten counts were recorded for this clonotype. J is TRBJ1-5 and V is TRBV19, with TRBD1 identical over 12 bases. CDR1 LNHDA and CDR2 SQIVND come from the germline V gene (reference sequence). The V gene end was trimmed by 5 bases and the J gene end by 2 bases; junction bases not matched to a gene: 7. The CDR3 spans 17 residues. CDR3: CASSERDRGRGNQPQHF. The CDR3 DNA reads TGTGCCAGTAGTGAACGGGACAGGGGGCGAGGCAATCAGCCCCAGCATTTT.

This clonotype was counted ten times or more. The chain couples TRBV10-2 to TRBJ2-1; the match to TRBD2 covers 7 bases. The CDR3 is made up of 15 amino acids. The germline V gene has CDR1 WSHSY and CDR2 SAAADI. The junction had 3 bases not matched to a gene; V was cut back by 2 bases and J by 2 bases. The CDR3 spells CASSEGRGAYNEQFF. DNA for the CDR3: TGCGCCAGCAGTGAGGGACGGGGGGCCTACAATGAGCAGTTCTTC.

This clonotype showed up many times. J is TRBJ2-1 and V is TRBV15; 7 bases map to TRBD2. The CDR3 is made up of 15 amino acids. CDR1 and CDR2 (germline): LNHNV, YYDKDF (reference sequence). V lost 3 bases to trimming and J lost 4 bases; unmatched junction nucleotides: 6. The CDR3 DNA reads as TGTGCCACCAGCAGGGACAAGGGACTATACAATGAGCAGTTCTTC. Translating gives CATSRDKGLYNEQFF.

CDR3 bases: TGTGCCAACTGCACATCTGGGGCCAACGTCCTGACTTTC. Residues: CANCTSGANVLTF. The V call is TRBV7-3, the J call TRBJ2-6, with D unclear. The germline V gene encodes CDR1 SGHTA and CDR2 FQGTGA. The CDR3 contains 13 residues. V was trimmed by 10 bases and J by 1 base, leaving 8 bases between them.

This clonotype was detected only a few times. The chain recombines TRBV19 with TRBJ2-5, with 8 bases that match TRBD2. The junction had 5 bases not matched to a gene; V was cut back by 6 bases and J by 5 bases. The CDR3 length is 13 residues. CDR1 and CDR2 (germline): LNHDA, SQIVND (reference sequence). The CDR3 loop reads CASRTGGGETQYF. The CDR3 DNA follows: TGTGCCAGTAGGACCGGGGGGGGGGAGACCCAGTACTTC.

This clonotype was counted between two and nine times. The chain joins TRBV7-2 to TRBJ2-5, with D tentatively TRBD2 (5 bases). Germline CDR1 reads SGHTA; CDR2 reads FQGNSA. CDR3 length: 14 residues. Trimming shortened V by 5 bases and J by 5 bases, and 15 bases separated the two germline ends. The chain's CDR3 is CASSLSGPGETQYF. CDR3 nucleotide sequence: TGTGCCAGCAGCCTCTCTGGGCCGGGGGAGACCCAGTACTTC.

This clonotype was counted at least ten times. The chain is built from TRBV30 and TRBJ2-7; D is possibly TRBD1 (5 bases). The ends were cut back, 4 bases at V and 6 bases at J, with 10 bases in the middle. CDR1 and CDR2 (germline): GTSNPN, SVGIG (reference sequence). The CDR3 consists of 11 residues. CDR3 loop: CAWTGLGEQYF. As DNA, the CDR3 is TGTGCCTGGACAGGGTTAGGCGAGCAGTACTTC.

This clonotype showed up many times. The chain has TRBV9 and TRBJ1-2; tentatively, D is TRBD1 (6 bases). Per germline, CDR1 SGDLS and CDR2 YYNGEE. This CDR3 has 15 residues. The V gene lost 0 bases and the J gene lost 6 bases, with 15 bases spanning the gap. The chain's CDR3 is CASSVGVGGRNGYTF. The CDR3 DNA sequence: TGTGCCAGCAGCGTAGGTGTTGGGGGGCGGAATGGCTACACCTTC.

This clonotype has at least ten counts. The rearrangement joins TRBV5-1 to TRBJ1-5, with D possibly matching TRBD1 (6 bases). CDR1 and CDR2 from the germline V gene are SGHRS and YFSETQ. The germline V and J ends were trimmed by 2 bases and 3 bases, with 9 bases remaining between them. The CDR3 spans 14 residues. The CDR3 nucleotides read TGCGCCAGCAGCTTATCAGGGGTCAATCAGCCCCAGCATTTT. Protein product: CASSLSGVNQPQHF.

The sample holds many counts of this clonotype. This rearrangement joins TRBV6-6 to TRBJ1-4, with D possibly matching TRBD1 (5 bases). V was trimmed by 5 bases and J by 8 bases, leaving 15 bases between them. The CDR3 has 14 amino acids. CDR1 is MNHNY, CDR2 SVGAGI, per germline (reference sequence). The CDR3 region has the DNA TGTGCCAGCAGTCCCGTTGGGGCGCGGGAAAAACTGTTTTTT. Amino acid sequence: CASSPVGAREKLFF.

This clonotype has a count of ten or more. This chain connects TRBV4-2 to TRBJ2-2; D remains ambiguous. CDR1 and CDR2 from the germline V gene are LGHNA and YNFKEQ. The V gene lost 0 bases and the J gene lost 6 bases, with 8 bases spanning the gap. This CDR3 has 14 residues. The CDR3 DNA sequence: TGTGCCAGCAGCCAAGATTACCCCCCCGGGGAGCTGTTTTTT. Amino acids: CASSQDYPPGELFF.

This clonotype came up many times. This chain uses TRBV20-1 with TRBJ2-5; TRBD2 aligns across 10 bases. The CDR3 has 16 residues. With 1 base clipped from V and 6 bases from J, the junction kept 11 bases outside the gene matches. CDR1 and CDR2 from the germline V gene are DFQATT and SNEGSKA (reference sequence). The CDR3 reads CSARVSGRASRQTQYF. Written as DNA, the CDR3 is TGCAGTGCTAGAGTAAGCGGGAGGGCCAGTAGACAGACCCAGTACTTC.

This clonotype was seen at least ten times. The rearrangement joins TRBV9 to TRBJ2-1; 9 nucleotides line up with TRBD1. V was pared by 4 bases and J by 4 bases, with 6 bases of the junction left unmatched. Germline V gives CDR1 SGDLS, CDR2 YYNGEE. CDR3 length: 15 amino acids. CDR3 protein: CASSPRGTGYNEQFF. The CDR3 DNA reads as TGTGCCAGCAGCCCTAGGGGGACAGGGTACAATGAGCAGTTCTTC.

A word on this clonotype: This may be a read error: a much more frequent sequence differs by one nucleotide. The CDR3 region is CASGVPRRLSNQPQHF. For the CDR3, the DNA is TGTGCCAGCGGTGTACCCAGACGGTTAAGCAATCAGCCCCAGCATTTT. The V gene is TRBV6-1, the J gene TRBJ1-5; D unclear. V shed 8 bases and J shed 1 base, with 18 bases lying between them. CDR3 size: 16 residues. Germline CDR1 reads MNHNS; CDR2 reads SASEGT.

The chain has TRBV11-2 and TRBJ2-6; no firm D call. From germline, CDR1 is SGHAT and CDR2 FQNNGV. This CDR3 has 16 residues. Deletions cut 4 bases from V and 0 bases from J, with 10 bases between. CDR3 amino acids: CASSSRTVSGANVLTF. As DNA, the CDR3 is TGTGCCAGCAGCTCCCGGACGGTCTCTGGGGCCAACGTCCTGACTTTC. The whole variable domain, remainder taken from reference TRBV11-2 and TRBJ2-6, is EAGVAQSPRYKIIEKRQSVAFWCNPISGHATLYWYQQILGQGPKLLIQFQNNGVVDDSQLPKDRFSAERLKGVDSTLKIQPAKLEDSAVYLCASSSRTVSGANVLTFGAGSRLTVL.

The chain is built from TRBV28 and TRBJ2-7; possibly TRBD2 for D (5 bases). V was trimmed by 10 bases and J by 1 base, leaving 23 bases between them. The CDR3 runs 16 residues. CDR1 is MDHEN, CDR2 SYDVKM, per germline. The CDR3 DNA reads TGTGCCACCTCGAATCCCGAAGGCCCGGGATCCTACGAGCAGTACTTC. This encodes CATSNPEGPGSYEQYF.

The table lists this clonotype with many counts. The chain joins TRBV10-3 to TRBJ2-1; 8 bases agree with TRBD2. J gave up 0 bases and V 3 bases, and 7 bases lay outside the gene matches. The germline V gene encodes CDR1 ENHRY and CDR2 SYGVKD. The CDR3 spans 17 residues. CDR3 loop: CAISEPSGSASYNEQFF. CDR3 nucleotides: TGTGCCATCAGTGAACCCAGCGGGAGTGCCTCCTACAATGAGCAGTTCTTC.